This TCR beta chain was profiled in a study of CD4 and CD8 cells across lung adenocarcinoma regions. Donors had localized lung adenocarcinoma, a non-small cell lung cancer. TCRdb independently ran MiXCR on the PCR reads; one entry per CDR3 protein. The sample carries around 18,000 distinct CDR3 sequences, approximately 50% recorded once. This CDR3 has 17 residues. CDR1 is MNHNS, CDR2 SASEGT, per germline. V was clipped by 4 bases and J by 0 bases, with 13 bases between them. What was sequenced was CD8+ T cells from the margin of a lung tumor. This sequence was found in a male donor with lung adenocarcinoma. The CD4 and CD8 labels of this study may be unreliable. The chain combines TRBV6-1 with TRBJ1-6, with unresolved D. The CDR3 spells CASSGVIYSSYNSPLHF. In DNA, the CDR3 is TGTGCCAGCAGTGGAGTAATCTATAGCTCCTATAATTCACCCCTCCACTTT.